Sequencing of this T cell receptor (beta chain) was carried out in a study of blood T cell repertoires in COVID-19. Study overall: Italy, Spain and the United States were the sources of the convalescent and acute COVID-19 samples. T cells, B-cell-depleted T cells, or PBMCs supplied cDNA or gDNA.

As originally analysed: It was from reference gene primer amplification that nucleated cell counts were estimated. Clones were read by immunoSEQ multiplex PCR, and TCRdb kept only the in-frame ones, dropping some. V and J calls plus clone size are reproduced from that table; the DNA served to infer D and trimming. This sample has around 150,000 clones, with roughly 87% found just once. This clone was counted a single time. This TCR came from a woman between 55 and 75 years old with active or convalescent COVID-19. Sequencing was carried out using peripheral blood.

This CDR3 reads CASSPSPDPGDTQYF. As DNA, the CDR3 is TGTGCCAGCAGCCCAAGCCCTGATCCGGGTGATACGCAGTATTTT. The chain carries TRBV9 and TRBJ2-3; D uncertain. Germline V CDR1 and CDR2: SGDLS, YYNGEE. This CDR3 is built from 15 residues. Deletions cut 4 bases from V and 6 bases from J, with 18 bases between.